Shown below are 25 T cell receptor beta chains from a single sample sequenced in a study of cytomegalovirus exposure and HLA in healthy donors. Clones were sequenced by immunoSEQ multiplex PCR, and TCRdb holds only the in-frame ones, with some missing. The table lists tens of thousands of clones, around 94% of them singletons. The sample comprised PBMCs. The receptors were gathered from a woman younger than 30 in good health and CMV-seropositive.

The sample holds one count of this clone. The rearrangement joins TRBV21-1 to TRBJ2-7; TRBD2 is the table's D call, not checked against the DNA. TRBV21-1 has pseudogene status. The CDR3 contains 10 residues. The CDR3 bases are TGTGCCAACCCCGACTTCGAGCAGTACTTC. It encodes CANPDFEQYF.

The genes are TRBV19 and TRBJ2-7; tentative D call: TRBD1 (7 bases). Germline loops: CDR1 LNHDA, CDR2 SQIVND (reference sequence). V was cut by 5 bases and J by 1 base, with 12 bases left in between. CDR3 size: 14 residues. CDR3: CASSVTGRSYEQYF. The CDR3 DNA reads TGTGCCAGTAGTGTGACAGGGAGGTCCTACGAGCAGTACTTC.

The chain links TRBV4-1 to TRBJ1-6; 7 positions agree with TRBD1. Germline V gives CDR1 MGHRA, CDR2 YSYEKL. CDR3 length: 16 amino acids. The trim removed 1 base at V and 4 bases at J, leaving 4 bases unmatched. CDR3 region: CASSQVGQEYNSPLHF. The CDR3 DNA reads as TGCGCCAGCAGCCAAGTCGGACAGGAATATAATTCACCCCTCCACTTT.

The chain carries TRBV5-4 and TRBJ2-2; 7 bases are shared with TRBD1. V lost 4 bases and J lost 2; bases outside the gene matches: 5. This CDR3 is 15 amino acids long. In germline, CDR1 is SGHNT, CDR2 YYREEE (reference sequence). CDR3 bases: TGTGCCAGCAGCGGAAGACAGGGAAACACCGGGGAGCTGTTTTTT. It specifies CASSGRQGNTGELFF.

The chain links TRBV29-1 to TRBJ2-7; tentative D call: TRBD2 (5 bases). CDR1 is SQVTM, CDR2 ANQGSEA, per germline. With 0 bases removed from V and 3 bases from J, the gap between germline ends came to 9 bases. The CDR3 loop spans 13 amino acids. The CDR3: CSVEDRDYYEQYF. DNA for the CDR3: TGCAGCGTTGAAGATCGGGATTACTACGAGCAGTACTTC.

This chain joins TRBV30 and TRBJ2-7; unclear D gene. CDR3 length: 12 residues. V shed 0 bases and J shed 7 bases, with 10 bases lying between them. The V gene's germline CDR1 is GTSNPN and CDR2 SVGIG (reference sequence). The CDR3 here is CAWSVPASEQYF. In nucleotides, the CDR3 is TGTGCCTGGAGTGTACCCGCGAGTGAGCAGTACTTC.

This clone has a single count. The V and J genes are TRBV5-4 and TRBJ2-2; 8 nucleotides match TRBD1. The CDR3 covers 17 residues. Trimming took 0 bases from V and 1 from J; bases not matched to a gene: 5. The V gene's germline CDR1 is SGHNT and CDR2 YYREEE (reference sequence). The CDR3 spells CASSLAGGQVNTGELFF. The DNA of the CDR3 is TGTGCCAGCAGCTTGGCCGGGGGACAGGTGAACACCGGGGAGCTGTTTTTT. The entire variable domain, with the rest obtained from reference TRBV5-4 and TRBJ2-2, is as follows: ETGVTQSPTHLIKTRGQQVTLRCSSQSGHNTVSWYQQALGQGPQFIFQYYREEENGRGNFPPRFSGLQFPNYSSELNVNALELDDSALYLCASSLAGGQVNTGELFFGEGSRLTVL.

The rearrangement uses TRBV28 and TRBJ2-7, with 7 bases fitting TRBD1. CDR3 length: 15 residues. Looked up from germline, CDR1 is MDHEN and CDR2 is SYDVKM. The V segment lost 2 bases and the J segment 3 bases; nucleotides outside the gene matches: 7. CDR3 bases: TGTGCCAGCAGTTTAATCCGGGGACAGAACTACGAGCAGTACTTC. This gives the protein CASSLIRGQNYEQYF. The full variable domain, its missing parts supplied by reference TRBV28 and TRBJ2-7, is DVKVTQSSRYLVKRTGEKVFLECVQDMDHENMFWYRQDPGLGLRLIYFSYDVKMKEKGDIPEGYSVSREKKERFSLILESASTNQTSMYLCASSLIRGQNYEQYFGPGTRLTVT.

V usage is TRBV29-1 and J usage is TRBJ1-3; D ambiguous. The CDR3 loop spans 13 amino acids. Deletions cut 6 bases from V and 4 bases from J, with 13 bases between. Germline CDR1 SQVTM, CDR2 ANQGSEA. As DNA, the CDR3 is TGCAGCGTGGAACTAGCCCCAGGAAACACCATATATTTT. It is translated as CSVELAPGNTIYF.

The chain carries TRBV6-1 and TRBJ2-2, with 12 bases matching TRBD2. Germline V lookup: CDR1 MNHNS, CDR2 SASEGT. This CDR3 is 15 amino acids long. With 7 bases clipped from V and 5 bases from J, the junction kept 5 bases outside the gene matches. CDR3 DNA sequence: TGTGCCAGCAACCCGACTAGCGGGGGTACCGGGGAGCTGTTTTTT. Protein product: CASNPTSGGTGELFF.

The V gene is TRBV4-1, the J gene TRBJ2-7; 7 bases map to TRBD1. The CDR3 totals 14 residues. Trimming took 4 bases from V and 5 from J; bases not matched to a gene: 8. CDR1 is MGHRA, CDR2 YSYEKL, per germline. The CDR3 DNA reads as TGCGCCAGCAGCCGACCCGGACAGGCCGACGAGCAGTACTTC. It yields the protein CASSRPGQADEQYF.

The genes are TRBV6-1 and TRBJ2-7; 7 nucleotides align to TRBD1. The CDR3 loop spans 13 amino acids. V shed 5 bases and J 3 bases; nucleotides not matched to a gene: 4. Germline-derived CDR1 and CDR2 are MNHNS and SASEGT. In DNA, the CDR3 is TGTGCCAGCAGTCCGGACAGGTACTACGAGCAGTACTTC. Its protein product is CASSPDRYYEQYF.

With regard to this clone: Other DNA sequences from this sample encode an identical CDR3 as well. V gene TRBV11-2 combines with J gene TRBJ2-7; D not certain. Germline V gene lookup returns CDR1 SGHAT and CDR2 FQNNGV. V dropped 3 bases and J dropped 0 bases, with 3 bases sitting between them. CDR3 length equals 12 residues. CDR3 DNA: TGTGCCAGCAGCTTGAGCTCCTACGAGCAGTACTTC. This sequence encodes CASSLSSYEQYF.

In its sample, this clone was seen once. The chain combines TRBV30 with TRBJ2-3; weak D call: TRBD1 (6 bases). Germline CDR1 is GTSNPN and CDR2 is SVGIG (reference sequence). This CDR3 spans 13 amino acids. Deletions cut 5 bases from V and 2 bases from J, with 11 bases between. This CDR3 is CAWGQSNTDTQYF. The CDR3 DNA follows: TGTGCCTGGGGACAGTCGAACACAGATACGCAGTATTTT.

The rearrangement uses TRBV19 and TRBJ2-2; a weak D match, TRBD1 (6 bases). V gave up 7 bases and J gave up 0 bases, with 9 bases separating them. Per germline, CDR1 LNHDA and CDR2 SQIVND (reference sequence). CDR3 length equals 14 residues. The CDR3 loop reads CASKQGPNTGELFF. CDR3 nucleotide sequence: TGTGCCAGTAAACAGGGCCCGAACACCGGGGAGCTGTTTTTT.

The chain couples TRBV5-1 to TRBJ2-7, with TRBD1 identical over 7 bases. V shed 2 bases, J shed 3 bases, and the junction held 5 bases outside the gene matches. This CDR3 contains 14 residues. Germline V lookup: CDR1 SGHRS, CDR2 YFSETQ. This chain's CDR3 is CASSLPGQNYEQYF. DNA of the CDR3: TGCGCCAGCAGCTTACCGGGACAGAACTACGAGCAGTACTTC.

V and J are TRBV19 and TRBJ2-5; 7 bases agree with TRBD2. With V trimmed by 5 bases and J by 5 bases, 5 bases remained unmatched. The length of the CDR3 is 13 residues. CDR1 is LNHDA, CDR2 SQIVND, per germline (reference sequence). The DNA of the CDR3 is TGTGCCAGTAGTCCTACGCGGGGGGAGACCCAGTACTTC. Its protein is CASSPTRGETQYF.

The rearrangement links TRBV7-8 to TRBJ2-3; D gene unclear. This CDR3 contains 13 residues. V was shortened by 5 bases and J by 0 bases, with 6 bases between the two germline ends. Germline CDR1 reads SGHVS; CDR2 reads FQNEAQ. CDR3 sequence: CASSLPSTDTQYF. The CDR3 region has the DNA TGTGCCAGCAGCCTCCCTAGCACAGATACGCAGTATTTT.

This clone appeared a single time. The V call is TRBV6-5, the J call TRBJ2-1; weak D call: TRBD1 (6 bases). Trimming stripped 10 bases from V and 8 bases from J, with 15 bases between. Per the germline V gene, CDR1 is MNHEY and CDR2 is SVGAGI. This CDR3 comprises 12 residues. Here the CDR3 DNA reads TGTGCCACCTACAGGGTGCGCGATGAGCAGTTCTTC. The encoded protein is CATYRVRDEQFF.

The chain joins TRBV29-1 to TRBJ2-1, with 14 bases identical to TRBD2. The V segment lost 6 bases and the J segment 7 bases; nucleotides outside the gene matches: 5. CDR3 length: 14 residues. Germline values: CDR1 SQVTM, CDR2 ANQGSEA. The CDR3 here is CSVERTSGRNEQFF. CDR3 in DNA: TGCAGCGTCGAAAGGACTAGCGGGAGGAATGAGCAGTTCTTC.

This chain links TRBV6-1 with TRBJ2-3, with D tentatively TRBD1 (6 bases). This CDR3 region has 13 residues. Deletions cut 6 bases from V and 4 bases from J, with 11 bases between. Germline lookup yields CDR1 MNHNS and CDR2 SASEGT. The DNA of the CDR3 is TGTGCCAGCAGGTTACAGGGCCCAGATACGCAGTATTTT. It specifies CASRLQGPDTQYF.

The CDR3 DNA sequence: TGCGCCAGCAGCCAGGGGACAGGGTTTTATAGCAATCAGCCCCAGCATTTT. Amino acid sequence: CASSQGTGFYSNQPQHF. The chain combines TRBV4-3 with TRBJ1-5, with TRBD1 identical over 9 bases. V lost 3 bases to trimming and J lost 0 bases; unmatched junction nucleotides: 6. Germline loops: CDR1 LGHNA, CDR2 YSLEER. The CDR3 runs to 17 residues.

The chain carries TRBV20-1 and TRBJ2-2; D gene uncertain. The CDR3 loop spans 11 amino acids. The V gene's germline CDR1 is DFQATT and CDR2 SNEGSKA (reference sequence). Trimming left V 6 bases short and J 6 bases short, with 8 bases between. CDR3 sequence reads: CSAIEAGELFF. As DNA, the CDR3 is TGCAGTGCAATTGAGGCCGGGGAGCTGTTTTTT.

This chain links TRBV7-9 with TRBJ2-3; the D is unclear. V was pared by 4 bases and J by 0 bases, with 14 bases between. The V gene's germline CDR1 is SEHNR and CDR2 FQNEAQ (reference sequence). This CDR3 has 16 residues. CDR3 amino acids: CASSSLVSLSTDTQYF. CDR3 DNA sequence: TGTGCCAGCAGCTCCTTAGTTAGCCTAAGCACAGATACGCAGTATTTT.

For the CDR3, the DNA is TGTGCCAGCAGCAACTTTCCCGTTAGCAATCAGCCCCAGCATTTT. As protein: CASSNFPVSNQPQHF. The genes are TRBV7-8 and TRBJ1-5, with D unresolved. Germline loops: CDR1 SGHVS, CDR2 FQNEAQ. This CDR3 has 15 residues. V was trimmed by 5 bases and J by 0 bases, leaving 11 bases between them.